In its sample, the clone carrying this T cell receptor beta chain was seen a few times. Its antigen is unknown. TCRdb ran MiXCR on the reads and lists one entry per CDR3 protein. The data contain around 900,000 distinct CDR3 sequences, roughly 30% of them seen just once; the ten biggest clones take up around an eighth. The data stem from a study of T cell repertoires in cytomegalovirus infection. Study results and caveats: Pooled public TCR beta family frequency picked out CMV carriers with the relevant HLA.

This TCR came from a human donor in good health (CMV status not recorded). Some clones in this sample may be carry-over from other donors' samples. Sequences were derived from cultured CD8+ T cells from PBMCs, sampled from culture after CMV antigen stimulation.

CDR3 coding DNA: TGTGCCAGCAGTTACTGGGTGGGGGAGCAGAACACTGAAGCTTTCTTT. Translating it yields CASSYWVGEQNTEAFF. The chain has TRBV6-7 and TRBJ1-1; possible D gene TRBD1, 5 bases. TRBV6-7 is noted as an ORF with a role that remains uncertain. The ends were cut back, 1 base at V and 1 base at J, with 13 bases in the middle. The CDR3 has 16 residues.